The clone carrying this T cell receptor beta chain was seen repeatedly, ten times or more. Its antigen is unidentified. This specimen belongs to a study of T cells in Graves' hyperthyroidism and ophthalmopathy. Study-level points and caveats: Blood also carried most thyroid clonotypes expanded above 0.001. Before onset, by a median of about seven months, the model predicted ophthalmopathy.

It was RNA transcripts that yielded the amplified TCR beta CDR3 regions. With the HTBI primer set, the TCR CDR3 went through a first round of RT-PCR. TCRdb re-called the multiplex PCR reads with MiXCR, one entry per CDR3 protein. The sample yields under 70,000 distinct CDR3 sequences, about 50% seen once. Looked up from germline, CDR1 is DFQATT and CDR2 is SNEGSKA (reference sequence). J gave up 7 bases and V 0 bases, and 13 bases lay outside the gene matches. The CDR3 is 18 residues long. Uncontrolled infection, other autoimmune disease, pregnancy or lactation barred patients from enrollment. What was sequenced was blood. This TCR came from a woman between 55 and 75 years old with Graves' ophthalmopathy. The V gene is TRBV20-1, the J gene TRBJ2-2, with 11 nucleotides matching TRBD2. The CDR3 region is CSARDPSTSGTRGGELFF. The DNA of the CDR3 is TGCAGTGCTAGAGATCCCTCGACTAGCGGGACGCGAGGCGGGGAGCTGTTTTTT.